Given below is one TCR beta chain in context. What it recognizes is unknown. The data derive from a study of shared clonotypes between healthy human individuals. CDR1 is LNHDA and CDR2 is SQIVND in the germline V gene (reference sequence). This CDR3 has 15 amino acids. The V end was cut by 0 bases, the J end by 1 base, with 9 bases between. Every subset's genomic DNA went evenly onto several immunoSEQ plates. Method: immunoSEQ multiplex PCR; TCRdb's copy keeps in-frame clones and lacks some. The table has more than 2,000,000 clones, roughly 92% seen once. Study-wide findings and caveats: Several donors shared 5% to 5.5% of their naive CD4 clonotypes.

The rearrangement links TRBV19 to TRBJ1-1, with a weak D call TRBD1 (6 bases). The sequenced sample was naive CD4+ T cells sorted from blood. The subset: CD45RA+ positively selected. The TCR originated in a man between 18 and 29 years old in good health. CDR3 residues: CASSIEGAWNTEAFF. CDR3 DNA sequence: TGTGCCAGTAGTATAGAGGGGGCCTGGAACACTGAAGCTTTCTTT.